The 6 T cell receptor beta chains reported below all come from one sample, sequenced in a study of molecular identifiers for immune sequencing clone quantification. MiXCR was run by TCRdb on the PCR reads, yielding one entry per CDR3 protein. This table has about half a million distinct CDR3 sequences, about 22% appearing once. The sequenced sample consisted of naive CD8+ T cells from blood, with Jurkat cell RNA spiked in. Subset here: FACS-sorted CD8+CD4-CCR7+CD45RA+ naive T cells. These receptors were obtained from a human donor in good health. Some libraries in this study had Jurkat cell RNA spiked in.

Written as DNA, the CDR3 is TGTGCCAGCCAGGGGGCTAATGAAAAACTGTTTTTT. As protein: CASQGANEKLFF. The V call is TRBV7-6, the J call TRBJ1-4, with 7 nucleotides matching TRBD1. V lost 8 bases to trimming and J lost 3 bases; unmatched junction nucleotides: 0. This CDR3 has 12 amino acids. Germline CDR1 and CDR2: SGHVS and FNYEAQ.

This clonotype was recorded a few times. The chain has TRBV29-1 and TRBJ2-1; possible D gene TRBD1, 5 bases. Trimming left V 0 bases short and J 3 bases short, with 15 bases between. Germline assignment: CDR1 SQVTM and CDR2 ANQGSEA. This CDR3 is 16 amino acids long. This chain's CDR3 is CSVEDPSRAVYNEQFF. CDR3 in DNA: TGCAGCGTTGAAGATCCTTCCAGGGCCGTCTACAATGAGCAGTTCTTC.

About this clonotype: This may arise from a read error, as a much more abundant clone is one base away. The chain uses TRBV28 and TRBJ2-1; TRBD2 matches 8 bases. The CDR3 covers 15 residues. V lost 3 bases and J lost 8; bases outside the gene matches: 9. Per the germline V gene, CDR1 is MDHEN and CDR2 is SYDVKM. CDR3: CASSFPRAGDDEQFF. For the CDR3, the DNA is TGTGCCAGCAGTTTCCCCCGAGCGGGAGACGATGAGCAGTTCTTC.

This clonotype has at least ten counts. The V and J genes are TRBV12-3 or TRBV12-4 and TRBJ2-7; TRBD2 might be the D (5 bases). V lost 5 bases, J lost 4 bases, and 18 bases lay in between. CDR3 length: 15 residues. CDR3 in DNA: TGTGCCAGCAGTCCGCCGGGGTATGAGCGGTACGAGCAGTACTTC. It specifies CASSPPGYERYEQYF.

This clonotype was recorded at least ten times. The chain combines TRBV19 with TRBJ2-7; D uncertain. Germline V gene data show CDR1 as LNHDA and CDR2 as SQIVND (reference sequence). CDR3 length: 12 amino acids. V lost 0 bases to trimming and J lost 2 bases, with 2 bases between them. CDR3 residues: CASSIEPYEQYF. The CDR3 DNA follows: TGTGCCAGTAGTATAGAACCCTACGAGCAGTACTTC. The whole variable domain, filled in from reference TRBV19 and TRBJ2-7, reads DGGITQSPKYLFRKEGQNVTLSCEQNLNHDAMYWYRQDPGQGLRLIYYSQIVNDFQKGDIAEGYSVSREKKESFPLTVTSAQKNPTAFYLCASSIEPYEQYFGPGTRLTVT.

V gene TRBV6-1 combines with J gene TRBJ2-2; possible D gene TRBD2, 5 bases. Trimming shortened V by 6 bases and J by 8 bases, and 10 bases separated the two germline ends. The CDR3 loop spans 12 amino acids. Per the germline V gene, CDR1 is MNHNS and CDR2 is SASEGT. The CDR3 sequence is CASSGITGELFF. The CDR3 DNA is TGTGCCAGCAGCGGGATTACAGGGGAGCTGTTTTTT.